This TCR beta chain appears in the sequencing data of a study of spatial heterogeneity in lung cancer. Each TCR cDNA molecule bore a unique molecular identifier. From the 5' RACE reads, TCRdb called clonotypes with MiXCR, one entry per CDR3 protein. The profile shows 16,000 or so distinct CDR3 sequences, 5% to 7% of them singletons. Time point reported: sample taken at primary tumor resection. Unsorted whole RNA from tumor, nontumor lung or frozen PBMC underwent sequencing. V was clipped by 4 bases and J by 4 bases, with 14 bases between them. This CDR3 region has 14 residues. Germline CDR1 is MNHEY and CDR2 is SMNVEV (reference sequence). Study outcomes and limitations: Counts of expanded alpha and beta TCRs within tumors tracked the tumor nonsynonymous mutation count.

Turning to this clonotype: Its antigen is as yet unknown.

The clonotype originates from a female donor with early-stage non-small cell lung cancer. This chain links TRBV27 with TRBJ2-7; tentative D call: TRBD1 (6 bases). The input for sequencing was lung tumor tissue, taken at surgery. CDR3 nucleotides: TGTGCCAGCAGTTCCCGGGACAAAACATACGAGCAGTACTTC. This encodes CASSSRDKTYEQYF.